This entry describes one T cell receptor (beta chain). This entry belongs to a study of T cell changes during pregnancy in multiple sclerosis. The germline V gene has CDR1 DFQATT and CDR2 SNEGSKA (reference sequence). This CDR3 spans 11 amino acids. The V end was cut by 6 bases, the J end by 1 base, with 6 bases between. The method was immunoSEQ multiplex PCR; TCRdb's version includes in-frame clones alone and lacks a portion of them. The sample lists about 31,000 clones; 87% were seen once. Source: CD8+ T cells from peripheral blood mononuclear cells, taken before pregnancy. The chain joins TRBV20-1 to TRBJ2-5; no firm D call. This TCR derives from a female donor with multiple sclerosis, enrolled in a pregnancy study. The CDR3 sequence: CSASGQETQYF. DNA for the CDR3: TGCAGTGCCTCGGGCCAAGAGACCCAGTACTTC.